These 2 T cell receptor beta chains originate from one sample sequenced in a study of blood T cell repertoires in COVID-19. Using immunoSEQ multiplex PCR, the repertoire was profiled, and TCRdb retains in-frame clones only, with some absent. This sample has approximately 210,000 clones, with just over 85% found just once. Source material: peripheral blood. Receptor source: a man aged 18 to 30 with active or convalescent COVID-19.

The V gene is TRBV7-9, the J gene TRBJ2-7, with D tentatively TRBD1 (5 bases). Germline V lookup: CDR1 SEHNR, CDR2 FQNEAQ (reference sequence). The V end lost 4 bases, the J end lost 0 bases, and 13 bases lay between the germline ends. The CDR3 runs 15 residues. This chain's CDR3 is CASSSEGADSYEQYF. Here the CDR3 DNA reads TGTGCCAGCAGCTCAGAAGGGGCTGACTCCTACGAGCAGTACTTC.

The chain carries TRBV29-1 and TRBJ2-3; possibly TRBD2 for D (6 bases). The CDR3 totals 14 residues. The V end lost 3 bases, the J end lost 4 bases, and 14 bases lay between the germline ends. Germline V gene sequence: CDR1 SQVTM, CDR2 ANQGSEA. In DNA, the CDR3 is TGCAGCGTTGATCGGGAGCCCTCCCCAGATACGCAGTATTTT. This encodes CSVDREPSPDTQYF.